This T cell receptor beta chain is from a study of blood T cells in healthy people across ages. Germline assignment: CDR1 LGHNA and CDR2 YSLEER. Deletions cut 1 base from V and 5 bases from J, with 5 bases between. The CDR3 loop spans 13 amino acids. Sample-barcoded 5' priming and a J-beta primer mix drove a second PCR of roughly 7 to 11 cycles. TCRdb fed the 5' RACE reads into MiXCR, producing one record per CDR3 protein. Altogether some 930,000 distinct CDR3 sequences are present, 25% to 35% being singletons, with the ten largest covering 10%. This clonotype was detected many times. The donors, all healthy, were Caucasians living in Russia, aged about 6 to 95. Each sample yielded at least 6 micrograms of PBMC total RNA. These data also featured in a second study, about T cells of mothers and their children.

Sequenced sample: blood. The TCR was taken from a woman between 35 and 50 years old in good health. J is TRBJ2-2 and V is TRBV4-3; D remains unclear. The CDR3 here is CASSQGGTGELFF. DNA of the CDR3: TGCGCCAGCAGCCAAGGGGGTACCGGGGAGCTGTTTTTT.